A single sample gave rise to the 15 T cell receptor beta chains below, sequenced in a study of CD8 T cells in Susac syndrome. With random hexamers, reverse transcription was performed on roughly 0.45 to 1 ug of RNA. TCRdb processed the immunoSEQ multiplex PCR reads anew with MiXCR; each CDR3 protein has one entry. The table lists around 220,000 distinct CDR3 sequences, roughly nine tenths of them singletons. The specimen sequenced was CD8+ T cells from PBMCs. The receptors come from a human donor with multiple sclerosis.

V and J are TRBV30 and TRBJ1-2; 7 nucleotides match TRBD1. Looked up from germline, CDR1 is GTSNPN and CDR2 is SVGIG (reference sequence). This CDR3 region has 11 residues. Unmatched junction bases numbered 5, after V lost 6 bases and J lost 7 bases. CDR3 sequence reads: CACRGTVGYTF. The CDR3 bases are TGTGCCTGCCGTGGGACAGTTGGCTACACCTTC. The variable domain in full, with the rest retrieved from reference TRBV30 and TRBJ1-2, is SQTIHQWPATLVQPVGSPLSLECTVEGTSNPNLYWYRQAAGRGLQLLFYSVGIGQISSEVPQNLSASRPQDRQFILSSKKLLLSDSGFYLCACRGTVGYTFGSGTRLTVV.

The CDR3 loop is CASSQDSGDIQYF. For the CDR3, the DNA is TGCGCCAGCAGCCAAGATAGCGGAGACATTCAGTACTTC. The chain employs TRBV4-3 and TRBJ2-4; possibly TRBD2 for D (6 bases). CDR3 length: 13 amino acids. Trimming removed 0 bases at V and 8 bases at J, with 8 bases between. The germline V gene has CDR1 LGHNA and CDR2 YSLEER.

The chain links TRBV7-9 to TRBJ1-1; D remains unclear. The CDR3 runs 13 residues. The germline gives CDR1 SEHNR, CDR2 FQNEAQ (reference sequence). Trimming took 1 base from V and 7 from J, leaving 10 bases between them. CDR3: CASSLVGLVEAFF. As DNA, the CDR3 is TGTGCCAGCAGCTTAGTGGGCCTGGTTGAAGCTTTCTTT.

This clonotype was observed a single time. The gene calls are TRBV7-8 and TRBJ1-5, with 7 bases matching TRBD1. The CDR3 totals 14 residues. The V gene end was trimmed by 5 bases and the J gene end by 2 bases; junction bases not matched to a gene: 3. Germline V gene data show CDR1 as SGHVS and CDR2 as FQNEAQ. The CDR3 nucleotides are TGTGCCAGCAGCCATGACAGGGGCAATCAGCCCCAGCATTTT. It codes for CASSHDRGNQPQHF.

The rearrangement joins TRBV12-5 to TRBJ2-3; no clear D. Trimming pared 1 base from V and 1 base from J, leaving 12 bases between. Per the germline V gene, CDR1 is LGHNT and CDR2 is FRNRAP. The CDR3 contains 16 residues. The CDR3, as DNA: TGTGCTAGTGGTTTGGGTTCCCATGGGGGCACAGATACGCAGTATTTT. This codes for CASGLGSHGGTDTQYF.

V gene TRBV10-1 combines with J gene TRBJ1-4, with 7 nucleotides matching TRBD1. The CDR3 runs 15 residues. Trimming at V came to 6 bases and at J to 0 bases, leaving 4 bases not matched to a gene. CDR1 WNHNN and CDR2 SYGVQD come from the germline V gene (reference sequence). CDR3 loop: CASSRDSTTNEKLFF. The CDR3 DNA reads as TGCGCCAGCAGCCGGGACAGCACAACTAATGAAAAACTGTTTTTT.

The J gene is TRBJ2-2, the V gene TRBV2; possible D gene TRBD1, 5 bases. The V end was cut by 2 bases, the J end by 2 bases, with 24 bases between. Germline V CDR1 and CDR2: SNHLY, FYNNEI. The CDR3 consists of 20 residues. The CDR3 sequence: CASSESSRLIRASNTGELFF. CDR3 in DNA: TGTGCCAGCAGTGAATCGTCACGATTGATCAGGGCGTCTAACACCGGGGAGCTGTTTTTT.

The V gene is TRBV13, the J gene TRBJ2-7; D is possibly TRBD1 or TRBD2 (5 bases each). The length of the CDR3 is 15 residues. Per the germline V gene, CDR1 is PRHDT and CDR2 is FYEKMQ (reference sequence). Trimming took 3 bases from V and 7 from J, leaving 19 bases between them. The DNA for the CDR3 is TGTGCCAGCAGCTTCAATCAGGGAGCCCAGGTGGAGCAGTACTTC. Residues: CASSFNQGAQVEQYF. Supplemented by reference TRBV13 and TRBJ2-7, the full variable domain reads AAGVIQSPRHLIKEKRETATLKCYPIPRHDTVYWYQQGPGQDPQFLISFYEKMQSDKGSIPDRFSAQQFSDYHSELNMSSLELGDSALYFCASSFNQGAQVEQYFGPGTRLTVT.

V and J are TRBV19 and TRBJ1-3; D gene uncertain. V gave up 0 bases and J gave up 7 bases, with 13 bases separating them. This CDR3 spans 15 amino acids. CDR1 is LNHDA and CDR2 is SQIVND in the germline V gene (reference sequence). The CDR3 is CASSIDTSWRNTIYF. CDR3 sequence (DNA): TGTGCCAGTAGTATAGATACGAGCTGGCGGAACACCATATATTTT.

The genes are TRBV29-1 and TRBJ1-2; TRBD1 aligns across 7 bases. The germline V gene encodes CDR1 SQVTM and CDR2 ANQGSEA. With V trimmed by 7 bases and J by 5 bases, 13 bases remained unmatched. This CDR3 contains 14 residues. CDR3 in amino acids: CSAVRDREGYGYTF. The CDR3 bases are TGCAGCGCAGTCCGCGACAGGGAGGGATATGGCTACACCTTC.

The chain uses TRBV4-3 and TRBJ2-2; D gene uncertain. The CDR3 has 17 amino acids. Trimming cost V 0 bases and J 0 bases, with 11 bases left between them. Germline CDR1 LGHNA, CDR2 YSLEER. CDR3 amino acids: CASSQDLFTPNTGELFF. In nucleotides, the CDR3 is TGCGCCAGCAGCCAAGACCTATTCACACCGAACACCGGGGAGCTGTTTTTT.

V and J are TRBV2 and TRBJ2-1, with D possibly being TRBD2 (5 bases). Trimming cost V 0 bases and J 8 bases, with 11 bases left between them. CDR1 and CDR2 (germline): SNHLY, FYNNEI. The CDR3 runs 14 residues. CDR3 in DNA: TGTGCCAGCAGTGAAGCTATGAGGGTCGATGAGCAGTTCTTC. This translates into CASSEAMRVDEQFF.

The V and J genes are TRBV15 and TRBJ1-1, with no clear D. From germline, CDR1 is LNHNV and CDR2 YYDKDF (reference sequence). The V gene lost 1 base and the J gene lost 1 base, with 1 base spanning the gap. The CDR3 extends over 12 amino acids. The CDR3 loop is CATSRANTEAFF. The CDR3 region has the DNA TGTGCCACCAGCAGAGCGAACACTGAAGCTTTCTTT.

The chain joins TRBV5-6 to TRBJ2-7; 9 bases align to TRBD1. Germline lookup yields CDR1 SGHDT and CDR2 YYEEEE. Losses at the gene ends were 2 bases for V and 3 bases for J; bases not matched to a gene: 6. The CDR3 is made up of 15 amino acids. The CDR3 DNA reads TGTGCCAGCAGCTTTACCGGGACAGGGTTCTACGAGCAGTACTTC. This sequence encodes CASSFTGTGFYEQYF.

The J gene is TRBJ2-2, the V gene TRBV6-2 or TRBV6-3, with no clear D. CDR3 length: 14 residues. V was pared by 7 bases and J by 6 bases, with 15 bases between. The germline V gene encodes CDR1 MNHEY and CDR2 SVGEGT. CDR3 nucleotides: TGTGCCAGCACCTGGATAATAACACCCGGGGAGCTGTTTTTT. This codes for CASTWIITPGELFF.